Below, one T cell receptor (beta chain) is given with its context. Its antigen is not yet known. The record has no base qualities; no much larger clone is one base away. The library was prepared using the immunoSEQ multiplex PCR assay. For the multiplex PCR, a mixture combining 60 forward primers for TCR Vbeta segments and 13 reverse primers for TCR Jbeta segments was used. A multiplex PCR assay on genomic DNA amplified the CDR3 region of rearranged TCR beta genes. Amplified TCR beta libraries were sequenced as 87-base-pair reads on the Illumina HiSeq System. The paper's processing steps were these. A later analysis counted about 76 million unique TCR beta chains across the 550 to 750 repertoires, and roughly 9.9 million of these chains were shared by at least two donors. To remove PCR and sequencing errors, raw reads were error-corrected and collapsed into unique sequences using a nearest-neighbor algorithm that merged closely related sequences. V, D and J gene segments were assigned by aligning CDR3 sequences to IMGT reference sequences. For a sequence to be retained, a match of at least six nucleotides to both a V gene segment and a J gene segment was required. A rearrangement counted as productive if the CDR3 had no stop codons and remained in frame with V and J, and every other rearrangement counted as non-productive. CDR3 was defined by IMGT convention, running from the second conserved V-encoded cysteine to the conserved J-encoded phenylalanine. The earlier analysis of 587 of the donors excluded any sequence lacking an unambiguous match to a single V gene segment. An earlier analysis of a few hundred of the donors classified V segments as functional when productive rearrangements were above 56.7% and as segregating when the standard deviation between donors was above 5%. To diagnose cytomegalovirus status from the catalog of TCR beta chain sequences, a statistical classification framework was built. In a later analysis, TCR nucleotide sequences were compared against IMGT/GENE-DB human TR gene sequences so that V and J genes could be assigned. The TCRdist pipeline was used in a later analysis to assign CDR3 sequences and most-parsimonious VDJ recombination scenarios. In a later analysis, every TCR beta chain was defined by the combination of its CDR3 amino acid sequence and its V-gene family, and reads without a unique V-gene family were dropped. As a way to deal with suspected cross-contamination and a sequencing artifact, a later analysis dropped more than 500 nucleotide sequences that were highly shared and had low generation probability. In a later analysis, a clonal expansion index for each public chain was calculated from normalized within-repertoire ranks of inferred template counts. Generation probabilities in a later analysis came from a VDJ recombination model fitted to out-of-frame rearrangements, and those results were checked against IGoR. In a later analysis, hypergeometric tests were used to score TCR-TCR, TCR-HLA and TCR-CMV co-occurrence, with a repertoire-size bias correction applied to TCR pairs. In a later analysis, false discovery rates were estimated by permuting HLA or CMV assignments 20 times. A later analysis grouped co-occurring TCRs with DBSCAN, adding TCRdist sequence similarity when clustering within HLA-allele-positive subsets. Repertoires with fewer than 30,000 or more than 120,000 public chains, plus five repertoires with anomalous nucleotide sharing, were excluded from co-occurrence clustering. As stored in TCRdb, this immuneACCESS dataset retains in-frame rearrangements with V and J assigned. A fraction of the clones does not appear; measured against another copy, unresolved V genes explain less than half of the discrepancy, and the remainder lacks a known reason. V, J and clone size were drawn from that table, and D and trimming were deduced from the DNA. A total of approximately 110,000 clones appear in this sample, 76% of them only once. Of the sample, around 1.8% falls within the top ten clones.

The data were obtained in a study of cytomegalovirus exposure and HLA in healthy donors (dated by TCRdb to about 2017). About the full investigation: An earlier analysis of roughly 570 of the donors reported 276 Gb of sequence data and about 120 million unique TCR beta sequences obtained from approximately 180 million T cells. Roughly 300 gigabases of sequencing data and approximately 92 million unique TCR sequences made up an early release that covered under 750 HLA-typed donors. The genetic ancestry cluster associated with self-reported Caucasian donors included over 80% of the roughly 410 genotyped donors. The study aimed to test whether cataloging public T cell receptors could reveal signatures of past pathogen exposure. Using immunosequencing, the study profiled T cell repertoires from about 650 subjects and related those repertoires to cytomegalovirus serostatus. Along with the approximately 700-subject first cohort, a separate validation cohort of over a hundred different subjects was used. The study combined high-throughput TCR immunosequencing, statistical association of individual TCRs with disease status, and machine learning to predict cytomegalovirus infection status. A later analysis re-analyzed previously published TCR beta repertoires from approximately 670 donors and added high-resolution HLA genotyping to study TCR occurrence patterns. The later analysis used no new phenotypic data to find candidate immune exposures, relying instead on TCR beta sequences and their occurrence across donors. An earlier analysis of 587 of the donors used high-throughput TCR beta sequencing to judge whether each TCR beta V gene segment behaved as functional or pseudogenic. Donor age, sex, ethnicity and CMV serostatus were compiled together with the repertoire data. Genome-wide SNP genotypes for about 65% of the 666 donors were used in a later genetic analysis, which treated that subset as a discovery cohort. All discovery cohort repertoires had been generated using a single sequencing platform. HLA typing included class I and class II loci at four-digit resolution. Typing coverage varied by locus: roughly 629-640 donors for A, B, C, DRB1 and DQB1; more than 500 for DQA1; 600 to 610 for DPA1; around 450 for DPB1. A few DR-DQ haplotypes were treated as single units for association and clustering because of strong linkage in the cohort. Among 398 genotyped donors of the cohort, an average of roughly 230,000 unique TCR beta nucleotide sequences was sequenced per donor, of which about 19% were non-productive.

The cohort was made up of 500 to 800 healthy bone marrow donors. At the time of sampling, all cohort members were nominally healthy, though unrecorded immune exposures were likely present. The donor tested CMV seronegative and was one of the 352 seronegative cohort members. A peripheral blood sample was collected from each donor, and TCR beta sequencing was performed on peripheral blood mononuclear cells. Genomic DNA extraction from the blood cell samples was performed with the Qiagen DNeasy Blood Extraction Kit. Paper-wide results and their limitations: It was suggested by the authors that the approach could potentially be generalized to other disease states and immunological phenotypes. The sequencing pipeline was judged likely to have produced a cluster of highly shared sequence variants as a technical artifact. A later analysis associated 16,951 TCR beta sequences with specific HLA alleles at a false discovery rate of 0.05. Correlated functional status among segregating V segments might be attributable to linkage disequilibrium, but an unknown experimental factor could not be ruled out. According to a later analysis, most CMV-associated TCR beta chains appeared to be HLA-restricted, and the HLA associations seemed to be driven largely by CMV exposure. According to a later genetic analysis, donors in an Asian-associated ancestry cluster had fewer N-insertions in productive TCRs than the approximately 610-donor mean. Compared with equally common non-associated chains, HLA-associated TCR beta chains in a later analysis were more clonally expanded and had lower generation probabilities. A total of about 180 TCR beta chains were listed by the study as associated with cytomegalovirus. In a later genetic analysis, a missense DCLRE1C variant was associated with V-gene and J-gene trimming of TCR beta chains, and the association was replicated in an independent cohort. Because HLA typing was unavailable for some donors at each locus, only the typed subset was used in association tests. In an earlier analysis of over 550 of the donors, most TCR beta V segments were observed in productive rearrangements about 87% or about 30% of the time, broadly matching IMGT annotations. The 87-base-pair reads could not distinguish some IMGT-functional V segments, including TRBV6-2 and TRBV6-3, so those segments were excluded. The presence/absence analyses assumed that sequencing depth was roughly uniform across donors, and that assumption may not be true. In a later analysis, the rate of TCR association differed among HLA loci, with DRB1 alleles having the most associated TCRs and HLA-C alleles having the fewest. The cohort was sequenced for TCR beta chains only, and without alpha or paired-chain data the features that could be detected were limited. A later analysis reported that several top co-occurrence clusters appeared linked to parvovirus B19, influenza, CMV and Epstein-Barr virus. Across donors, most TCR sequences were observed very rarely, whereas some public TCRs were present in many individuals. Roughly 17 rarely observed V segments, including chromosome 9 orphons, were excluded from the earlier analysis of about 610 of the donors because counts were too low. Cytomegalovirus status was reported to be diagnosed by the classifier with high specificity and sensitivity in both the original and validation cohorts. A further reported finding was that TCR beta sequences accurately predicted the HLA-A and HLA-B alleles for most subjects in the first cohort. Strong co-occurrence of HLA alleles, especially DR and DQ, made assigning TCR associations to individual alleles difficult. Immune exposure information for the cohort was limited to CMV serostatus. In vitro tests confirmed that three of the cytomegalovirus-associated TCR beta chains recognize cytomegalovirus antigens.

Spanning cysteine to phenylalanine, the CDR3 consists of 16 amino acids. The CDR3 DNA has 48 bases and is translated from base 1. CDR1 is given as SNHLY and CDR2 as FYNNEI, both from the germline V gene. A distance of 20 bases separates the germline ends of V and J, which lose 3 bases and 7 bases respectively. This receptor was identified in a man in his forties or fifties in good health and CMV-seronegative. The V and J genes are TRBV2 and TRBJ2-3, with an unclear D gene assignment. The sample taken for sequencing was PBMCs. The CDR3 here reads CASSETSFPPPYTQYF. Here is the DNA: TGTGCCAGCAGTGAGACAAGTTTTCCACCGCCTTATACGCAGTATTTT.